The present T cell receptor beta chain was sequenced within a study of T cells after yellow fever vaccination. About the study: The fractions with low cell numbers were processed using SMART-Seq v4 Ultra Low Input. Study-wide results and caveats: Boosting was followed by the reappearance of most primary-vaccination clones (around 95% CD4, around 91% CD8). Weaker overall, the secondary response nonetheless peaked faster (day 5 versus 15).

V shed 0 bases and J shed 7 bases, with 18 bases lying between them. Germline CDR1 LNHNV, CDR2 YYDKDF (reference sequence). The CDR3 contains 17 residues. 5'RACE template switching added a universal primer site and UMIs to TCR cDNA. MiXCR, run by TCRdb on the 5' RACE reads, gives a single entry per CDR3 protein. The repertoire holds almost 600,000 distinct CDR3 sequences, about 13% seen once, with 11% to 15% in the top ten. There are a few counts of this clonotype. Its target is not known. This TCR came from a man aged 25-45 years who received the YFV17D yellow fever vaccine. The source material was PBMCs, sampled on the day of the yellow fever booster vaccination. This chain uses TRBV15 with TRBJ2-2; D possibly uses TRBD1 or TRBD2 (5 bases each). The CDR3 region is CATSRDRVTVDYGELFF. The CDR3 region has the DNA TGTGCCACCAGCAGAGATCGGGTGACAGTCGACTACGGGGAGCTGTTTTTT.